This T cell receptor (beta chain) was recovered during a study of regulatory T cells in long-lasting Graves disease (dated by TCRdb to about 2021). For the wider study: Patients with newly diagnosed Graves' disease had been on antithyroid drugs for under 3 months. This study used TCR sequencing and RNA sequencing of peripheral blood to compare persistent Graves' disease patients against newly diagnosed Graves' disease patients. The study was conducted in China and was registered as a clinical trial. A total of some 33 samples were covered by TCR sequencing, comprising around 13 persistent and approximately 20 newly diagnosed Graves' disease patients. Study-level results and caveats: Persistent patients shared more public clonotypes among themselves (around 2,700) than newly diagnosed patients did (roughly 920). Peripheral blood alone was examined, since thyroid tissue, which constituted the primary lesion, could not be accessed. Persistent disease showed preferential use of TRBV28, TRBJ1-2 and TRBJ2-5, whereas newly diagnosed disease favored TRBV20-1 and TRBJ2-1. Only the TCR beta chain was sequenced and analyzed. The authors noted that the small sample size was a limitation that may lower accuracy. Lower TCR Shannon entropy and fewer highly expanded clones were observed in persistent Graves' disease patients than in newly diagnosed patients, which suggested clonal expansion.

The V end loses 6 bases and the J end loses 4 bases, and a stretch of 16 bases separates them. The CDR3 holds 15 amino acids from the cysteine to the phenylalanine. Just CDR3 DNA is preserved here, 45 bases in frame from base 1. This clonotype was seen many times. The antigen this receptor binds is unknown. The record has no base qualities; no much larger clone is one base away. The receptor library was made with multiplex PCR. Data came from an Illumina HiSeq 4000. TCR beta libraries were built with iRepertoire HTBI primers and Arm-PCR amplification of CDR3 regions. Before sequencing, the PCR products underwent gel purification. As for the original processing: Across samples, 55 to 80 TRBV and 13 to 15 TRBJ segments were identified and used for gene usage analysis of CDR3 amino acid clonotypes. Filtered high-quality paired reads were merged into contigs using COPE and FqMerger. Contigs were aligned with BLAST to IMGT TRBV, TRBD and TRBJ reference genes, and CDR3 was defined per IMGT. Any clonotype with a frequency above 0.1% was classified as a highly expanded clone. Shannon entropy was used to measure repertoire diversity, and the Gini coefficient was used to measure V-J evenness. Public clonotypes were defined as clonotypes shared by more than one individual. TCRdb passed the public sequencing reads through fastp at Q25 and MiXCR, retaining productive beta sequences. Rows with one shared CDR3 protein collapse into an entry with the most common genes and DNA. For this entry, the V and J calls and clone size follow TCRdb and not the study's own pipeline. The sample table shows under 450,000 distinct CDR3 sequences, and about 16% are seen once. Roughly 21% of the sample comes from the top ten.

The time point label on this specimen signifies: newly diagnosed GD, antithyroid drugs for less than 3 months. For both TCR sequencing and RNA sequencing, RNA was extracted from PBMCs in TRIzol. Graves' disease was diagnosed according to American Thyroid Association guidelines. Patients were recruited from an endocrinology department in Xi'an, China. From each patient, about 9 milliliters of peripheral blood was collected into an EDTA anticoagulant tube. Ficoll Paque Plus density gradient separation was used to isolate PBMCs, and no further T cell sorting was done. An Agilent 2100 Bioanalyzer and agarose gel were used to assess RNA quality, and a NanoDrop 2000 was used to measure RNA concentration. This sample also appeared in a second study, on T cells in Graves' hyperthyroidism and ophthalmopathy. Looking at the second paper: A patient counted as having stable Graves' hyperthyroidism if no progression to ophthalmopathy occurred over 18 months of follow-up. Hyperthyroidism patients were newly diagnosed, had a disease duration of under 2 months, and were aged 18 to 65 years. Any patient with an uncontrolled infection, another autoimmune disease, pregnancy or lactation was excluded. Clinical symptoms, serum thyroxine and TRAb, thyroid ultrasound, and orbital computed tomography formed the basis for the diagnoses. The TCR CDR3 was subjected to a first round of RT-PCR using the HTBI primer set and the Qiagen OneStep RT-PCR kit. Most expanded thyroid clonotypes (frequency above 0.001) were also found in blood, which suggests that blood repertoires may mirror thyroid immune responses. In cross-validation, a model built on a 13 V-J signature told ophthalmopathy apart from stable hyperthyroidism with approximately 90% sensitivity and roughly 81% specificity, and in testing the same model reached 80%/75%. In validation, progression to ophthalmopathy was predicted by the model with around 71% sensitivity and around 75% specificity, a median of approximately 6.5 months before onset. A discovery cohort of about 96 patients, roughly 45 with Graves' ophthalmopathy and under 60 with stable Graves' hyperthyroidism, was used to find distinguishing TCR V-J signatures. Prospective prediction of ophthalmopathy was tested in an independent validation cohort of approximately 19 hyperthyroidism patients and some 17 patients who later progressed to ophthalmopathy. The roughly 100 discovery patients were randomly divided into training and test sets at a 7:3 ratio. Thyroid tissue and blood T-cell repertoires from six Graves' hyperthyroidism patients were also compared in the study. Following sampling, methimazole starting at 30 mg daily was given to hyperthyroidism patients, and high-dose intravenous methylprednisolone was given to ophthalmopathy patients. The libraries were constructed in a second round of multiplex PCR and then size-selected and purified. Paired-end sequencing of the libraries was performed with 100 bp reads on an Illumina HiSeq2000. SOAPnuke was used to process the raw data, removing reads that contained adapters or uncalled bases, had a mean Phred below 15, or lacked an exact match to the constant primer or identifier. High-quality paired reads were merged with COPE v1.2.5, and unique nucleotide sequences were defined as clonotypes. MiTCR v1.1 was used to align clonotypes to the IMGT TRBV, TRBD and TRBJ reference segments. The analysis included only V-J combinations with a frequency above 0.0001, which together covered 99% to 99.2% of the repertoires. The TCS score was defined as F50 (clonal expansion) divided by E x V (chaos), with BLOSUM62-based TCRdist calculated between CDR3 peptides within each V-J. Welch's t-statistics and random forest reduced some 510 V-J features to roughly 13, which were used in a naive Bayes classifier (R e1071). Sample size was not statistically predetermined, and blinding of investigators to group allocation was not performed. TCR Vbeta CDR3 sequencing of 135 peripheral blood samples (under 45 ophthalmopathy, 75 or so hyperthyroidism and roughly 17 progressor patients) is reported in the paper.

The sample was peripheral blood mononuclear cells (PBMCs), taken at new diagnosis, from a patient treated with antithyroid drugs. This TCR came from a woman aged 18-29 years with Graves disease. Donor details come from another sample of the same person, matched by shared clones. The V and J segments used are TRBV12-3 or TRBV12-4 and TRBJ2-1, with TRBD1 perhaps the D gene, on 6 matching bases. The DNA sequence is as follows: TGTGCCAGCAGCTCCCGGGACACTTCTTACAATGAGCAGTTCTTC. Translation gives CASSSRDTSYNEQFF.